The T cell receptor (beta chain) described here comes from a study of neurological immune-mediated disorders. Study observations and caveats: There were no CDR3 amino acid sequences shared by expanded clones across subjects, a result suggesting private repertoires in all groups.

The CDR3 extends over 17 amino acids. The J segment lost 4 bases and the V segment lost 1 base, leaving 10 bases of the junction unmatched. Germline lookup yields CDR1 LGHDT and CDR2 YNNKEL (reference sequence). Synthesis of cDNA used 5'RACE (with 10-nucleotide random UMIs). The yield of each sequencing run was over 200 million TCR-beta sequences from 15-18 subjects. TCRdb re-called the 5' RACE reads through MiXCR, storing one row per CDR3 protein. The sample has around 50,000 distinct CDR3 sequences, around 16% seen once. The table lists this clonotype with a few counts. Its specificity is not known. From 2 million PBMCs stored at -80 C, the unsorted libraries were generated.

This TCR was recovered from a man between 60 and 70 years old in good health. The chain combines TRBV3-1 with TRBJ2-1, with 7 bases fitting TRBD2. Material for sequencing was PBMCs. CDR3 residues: CASSQGPSGGRYNEQFF. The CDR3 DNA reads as TGTGCCAGCAGCCAAGGTCCTAGCGGCGGGCGGTACAATGAGCAGTTCTTC.